Below, 29 T cell receptor beta chains from the same sample are listed, as sequenced in a study of blood T cell repertoires in COVID-19 (dated by TCRdb to the early 2020s). The library was made by the immunoSEQ multiplex PCR assay. The source is immuneACCESS, and TCRdb retained only in-frame sequences with V and J called. Part of the clones is not carried over; for the studies checked, unresolved V genes explain less than half of this, and the remainder is unexplained. The sample has over 200,000 clones on record, 83% of them singletons. In total, the top ten clones hold roughly 1.3% of the sample. Sample: peripheral blood. The receptors stem from a woman in her twenties or thirties with COVID-19, enrolled during active disease.

The chain uses TRBV19 and TRBJ1-2, with 8 bases that match TRBD1. Germline V CDR1 and CDR2: LNHDA, SQIVND (reference sequence). This CDR3 contains 17 residues. The V and J ends lost 6 bases and 9 bases, in that order; junction bases with no gene match: 21. The CDR3 bases are TGTGCCAGTAGATTGACGCCAGGGGGCGTGGGCAGTTTGAGCTACACCTTC. As protein: CASRLTPGGVGSLSYTF.

The rearrangement links TRBV9 to TRBJ1-4, with 9 bases lining up with TRBD1. V shed 4 bases, J shed 4 bases, and the junction held 5 bases outside the gene matches. This CDR3 region has 15 residues. Germline CDR1 reads SGDLS; CDR2 reads YYNGEE. The CDR3 sequence: CASSPGQGSNEKLFF. The CDR3 DNA is TGTGCCAGCAGCCCCGGACAGGGGAGTAATGAAAAACTGTTTTTT.

This chain links TRBV14 with TRBJ2-7; 7 bases are shared with TRBD2. The V segment lost 1 base and the J segment 6 bases; nucleotides outside the gene matches: 9. There are 15 residues in the CDR3. CDR1 is SGHDN, CDR2 FVKESK, per germline. The CDR3 protein is CASSQATSDDTEQYF. For the CDR3, the DNA is TGTGCCAGCAGCCAAGCAACTAGCGACGACACCGAGCAGTACTTC.

This chain links TRBV7-2 with TRBJ2-2; TRBD2 matches at 8 bases. This CDR3 region has 19 residues. The V gene end was trimmed by 2 bases and the J gene end by 0 bases; junction bases not matched to a gene: 11. Germline V CDR1 and CDR2: SGHTA, FQGNSA. The CDR3 DNA reads as TGTGCCAGCAGCTTAAGATTTACGGTAGCGGGAACGAACACCGGGGAGCTGTTTTTT. Its protein is CASSLRFTVAGTNTGELFF.

CDR3 in amino acids: CASSVGTGSNQPQHF. CDR3 nucleotide sequence: TGTGCCAGCAGCGTCGGTACAGGAAGCAATCAGCCCCAGCATTTT. The J gene is TRBJ1-5, the V gene TRBV9, with D tentatively TRBD1 (5 bases). With 2 bases removed from V and 1 base from J, the gap between germline ends came to 10 bases. This CDR3 is 15 amino acids long. Germline V gives CDR1 SGDLS, CDR2 YYNGEE.

The genes are TRBV5-6 and TRBJ2-2, with TRBD2 as a possible D gene (6 bases). Looked up from germline, CDR1 is SGHDT and CDR2 is YYEEEE. The CDR3 runs to 14 residues. Trimming shortened V by 1 base and J by 6 bases, and 10 bases separated the two germline ends. The CDR3 nucleotides are TGTGCCAGCAGCTTGTGGCGGGGTGCCGGGGAGCTGTTTTTT. It specifies CASSLWRGAGELFF.

The chain joins TRBV5-1 to TRBJ2-5; D is unclear. Deletions cut 0 bases from V and 5 bases from J, with 5 bases between. Per the germline V gene, CDR1 is SGHRS and CDR2 is YFSETQ. The CDR3 is made up of 12 amino acids. CDR3 DNA sequence: TGCGCCAGCAGCTTGGCCGGGGAGACCCAGTACTTC. It yields the protein CASSLAGETQYF.

The V gene is TRBV28, the J gene TRBJ1-1, with D possibly matching TRBD1 (5 bases). Deletions cut 11 bases from V and 4 bases from J, with 17 bases between. This CDR3 contains 13 residues. Germline CDR1 reads MDHEN; CDR2 reads SYDVKM. CDR3 sequence reads: CAGAGGERTEAFF. The CDR3 bases are TGTGCCGGCGCCGGAGGGGAACGCACTGAAGCTTTCTTT.

The chain carries TRBV9 and TRBJ2-3; D might be TRBD2 (6 bases). The germline CDR1 and CDR2 sequences are SGDLS and YYNGEE. V lost 3 bases and J lost 0, with 8 bases in between. CDR3 length: 14 amino acids. The CDR3 here is CASSEGLSTDTQYF. The CDR3 nucleotides are TGTGCCAGCAGCGAAGGACTAAGCACAGATACGCAGTATTTT. The complete variable domain, with remaining parts taken from reference TRBV9 and TRBJ2-3, reads DSGVTQTPKHLITATGQRVTLRCSPRSGDLSVYWYQQSLDQGLQFLIQYYNGEERAKGNILERFSAQQFPDLHSELNLSSLELGDSALYFCASSEGLSTDTQYFGPGTRLTVL.

Only a few counts were recorded for this clone. The chain joins TRBV6-5 to TRBJ1-2, with D tentatively TRBD1 (5 bases). The CDR3 covers 14 residues. Germline assignment: CDR1 MNHEY and CDR2 SVGAGI. V was cut by 9 bases and J by 8 bases, with 22 bases left in between. The CDR3 DNA sequence: TGTGCCAGTTTATTCGACGACAGAGCGGGGGGCTACACCTTC. This gives the protein CASLFDDRAGGYTF.

The gene calls are TRBV20-1 and TRBJ1-3, with D unclear. Trimming cost V 3 bases and J 2 bases, with 8 bases left between them. The CDR3 has 13 amino acids. CDR1 is DFQATT, CDR2 SNEGSKA, per germline (reference sequence). CDR3 sequence: CSASTGTGNTIYF. As DNA, the CDR3 is TGCAGTGCTAGTACGGGGACTGGAAACACCATATATTTT.

The chain links TRBV27 to TRBJ2-3; 11 nucleotides match TRBD1. The CDR3 covers 16 residues. The trim removed 5 bases at V and 3 bases at J, leaving 7 bases unmatched. Germline assignment: CDR1 MNHEY and CDR2 SMNVEV (reference sequence). CDR3 region: CASSAWTGGRTDTQYF. CDR3 nucleotides: TGTGCCAGCAGTGCCTGGACAGGGGGCCGAACAGATACGCAGTATTTT.

This clone has a handful of counts. The chain employs TRBV28 and TRBJ1-2; TRBD1 matches 11 bases. V dropped 3 bases and J dropped 7; count of bases not matched to a gene: 7. The CDR3 contains 15 residues. From germline, CDR1 is MDHEN and CDR2 SYDVKM. The DNA of the CDR3 is TGTGCCAGCAGTTTGGGACAGGGGGGAGGCCGTGGCTACACCTTC. Protein: CASSLGQGGGRGYTF.

V is TRBV9 and J is TRBJ2-1; D is perhaps TRBD2 (5 bases). CDR3 length equals 16 residues. Trimming pared 4 bases from V and 1 base from J, leaving 15 bases between. Germline-derived CDR1 and CDR2 are SGDLS and YYNGEE. The CDR3 here is CASSPPGIKSYNEQFF. The CDR3 bases are TGTGCCAGCAGCCCCCCGGGGATTAAGTCCTACAATGAGCAGTTCTTC.

The chain uses TRBV27 and TRBJ2-7; D perhaps matches TRBD2 (6 bases). The CDR3 contains 16 residues. V was trimmed by 0 bases and J by 5 bases, leaving 17 bases between them. Germline assignment: CDR1 MNHEY and CDR2 SMNVEV (reference sequence). The DNA of the CDR3 is TGTGCCAGCAGTTTATCCCAGGGTGAGCGGGTGCACGAGCAGTACTTC. As protein: CASSLSQGERVHEQYF.

V and J are TRBV19 and TRBJ2-2; the match to TRBD2 covers 12 bases. This CDR3 comprises 16 residues. V lost 3 bases to trimming and J lost 4 bases; unmatched junction nucleotides: 3. Looked up from germline, CDR1 is LNHDA and CDR2 is SQIVND (reference sequence). The CDR3 sequence is CASSIPSGRGTGELFF. In DNA form, the CDR3 reads TGTGCCAGTAGTATCCCTAGCGGGAGGGGCACCGGGGAGCTGTTTTTT.

This clone was observed once. The chain carries TRBV9 and TRBJ1-4; D not certain. This CDR3 contains 15 residues. The V end lost 0 bases, the J end lost 4 bases, and 10 bases lay between the germline ends. CDR1 and CDR2 from the germline V gene are SGDLS and YYNGEE. The CDR3 here is CASSVDSTINEKLFF. The DNA of the CDR3 is TGTGCCAGCAGCGTAGACAGCACCATTAATGAAAAACTGTTTTTT.

The chain joins TRBV14 to TRBJ2-1; 7 bases align to TRBD2. The CDR3 sequence is 16 residues long. CDR1 is SGHDN and CDR2 is FVKESK in the germline V gene. With 1 base clipped from V and 2 bases from J, the junction kept 5 bases outside the gene matches. In DNA, the CDR3 is TGTGCCAGCAGCCAAGGGGAGGGAAAGACCTACAATGAGCAGTTCTTC. It encodes CASSQGEGKTYNEQFF.

The chain is built from TRBV29-1 and TRBJ2-1; the match to TRBD1 covers 12 bases. Germline trimming cut 7 bases from V and 8 bases from J; bases unmatched to any gene: 12. The CDR3 has 15 residues. Germline V gene lookup returns CDR1 SQVTM and CDR2 ANQGSEA. CDR3 sequence: CSAFLGTGGADEQFF. The CDR3 nucleotides are TGCAGCGCCTTCCTAGGGACAGGGGGCGCGGATGAGCAGTTCTTC.

The J gene is TRBJ1-2, the V gene TRBV4-3; 8 nucleotides line up with TRBD1. V lost 0 bases and J lost 0; bases outside the gene matches: 0. The CDR3 sequence is 15 residues long. Per the germline V gene, CDR1 is LGHNA and CDR2 is YSLEER. CDR3 region: CASSQEQGANYGYTF. CDR3 DNA sequence: TGCGCCAGCAGCCAAGAACAGGGGGCTAACTATGGCTACACCTTC.

This clone was seen just once. Additional DNA sequences in this sample encode the identical CDR3. The J gene is TRBJ2-3, the V gene TRBV5-1; D is unclear. CDR3 size: 15 residues. The V end was cut by 1 base, the J end by 2 bases, with 11 bases between. Germline CDR1 SGHRS, CDR2 YFSETQ. CDR3 loop: CASSLPRGDTDTQYF. CDR3 nucleotides: TGCGCCAGCAGCTTGCCTAGAGGCGACACAGATACGCAGTATTTT.

This chain uses TRBV1 with TRBJ1-2; TRBD1, the table's D call, lacks a check against the DNA. TRBV1 is described as a pseudogene. The CDR3 has 18 amino acids. The CDR3 region has the DNA TGCACCAGCAGCCAACCATCACTCGGGGACAGGGGGCACTATGGCTACACCTTC. It translates to CTSSQPSLGDRGHYGYTF.

The chain is built from TRBV7-9 and TRBJ2-1; tentative D call: TRBD2 (7 bases). This CDR3 has 17 amino acids. Germline values: CDR1 SEHNR, CDR2 FQNEAQ (reference sequence). Trimming removed 1 base from V and 1 base from J, with 14 bases in between. CDR3 region: CASSLGLGGASYNEQFF. The CDR3 DNA reads TGTGCCAGCAGCTTAGGGTTAGGGGGGGCATCCTACAATGAGCAGTTCTTC. Looking up the rest from reference TRBV7-9 and TRBJ2-1 gives the full variable domain: DTGVSQNPRHKITKRGQNVTFRCDPISEHNRLYWYRQTLGQGPEFLTYFQNEAQLEKSRLLSDRFSAERPKGSFSTLEIQRTEQGDSAMYLCASSLGLGGASYNEQFFGPGTRLTVL.

The CDR3 protein is CASSLGQVISYEQYF. CDR3 sequence (DNA): TGTGCCAGCAGCTTAGGTCAGGTTATCTCCTACGAGCAGTACTTC. The rearrangement uses TRBV7-2 and TRBJ2-7; D gene ambiguous. The germline V gene has CDR1 SGHTA and CDR2 FQGNSA. V was clipped by 1 base and J by 0 bases, with 10 bases between them. The CDR3 length is 15 residues.

The chain recombines TRBV29-1 with TRBJ2-7; D possibly corresponds to TRBD1 (5 bases). The V and J ends lost 2 bases and 9 bases respectively, with 14 bases between them. The CDR3 is 12 amino acids. CDR1 is SQVTM and CDR2 is ANQGSEA in the germline V gene. The CDR3 here is CSVEMQGVRQYF. The DNA of the CDR3 is TGCAGCGTTGAAATGCAAGGGGTCAGGCAGTACTTC.

V and J are TRBV29-1 and TRBJ2-3; TRBD1 agrees at 7 bases. CDR1 and CDR2 from the germline V gene are SQVTM and ANQGSEA. The CDR3 covers 13 residues. V lost 6 bases and J lost 1; bases outside the gene matches: 4. The CDR3 coding sequence is TGCAGCGTCGATGACAGGGGCACAGATACGCAGTATTTT. As protein: CSVDDRGTDTQYF.

This sequence joins TRBV6-2 or TRBV6-3 and TRBJ2-1; 7 positions agree with TRBD1. Looked up from germline, CDR1 is MNHEY and CDR2 is SVGEGT. V dropped 2 bases and J dropped 8; count of bases not matched to a gene: 9. The CDR3 consists of 15 residues. The CDR3 DNA is TGTGCCAGCAGTTACGAAGGGGGCGCGTTATATGAGCAGTTCTTC. Translating it yields CASSYEGGALYEQFF.

The CDR3: CASSSLGLLPTYEQYF. CDR3 DNA: TGTGCCAGCAGTTCCCTCGGACTACTCCCCACCTACGAGCAGTACTTC. The chain carries TRBV27 and TRBJ2-7, with D maybe TRBD2 (6 bases). The V gene's germline CDR1 is MNHEY and CDR2 SMNVEV (reference sequence). Trimming took 4 bases from V and 2 from J, leaving 18 bases between them. This CDR3 is 16 amino acids long.

The gene calls are TRBV7-9 and TRBJ1-6; D gene ambiguous. The germline V gene has CDR1 SEHNR and CDR2 FQNEAQ (reference sequence). The CDR3 has 13 amino acids. Between the trimmed V and J ends, which lost 1 base and 7 bases, there was a span of 5 bases. The CDR3 is CASSLDSNSPLHF. The CDR3 DNA reads TGTGCCAGCAGCTTAGATTCGAATTCACCCCTCCACTTT. The full variable domain, in which reference TRBV7-9 and TRBJ1-6 provide the parts outside the CDR3, is DTGVSQNPRHKITKRGQNVTFRCDPISEHNRLYWYRQTLGQGPEFLTYFQNEAQLEKSRLLSDRFSAERPKGSFSTLEIQRTEQGDSAMYLCASSLDSNSPLHFGNGTRLTVT.